These 2 T cell receptor beta chains share one sample of origin, sequenced in a study of type 1 and type 2 diabetes patients. PCR was run on genomic DNA. Amplification of the beta chain CDR3 used 30 forward and 13 reverse multiplex primers. TCRdb reprocessed the multiplex PCR reads via MiXCR and lists one record per CDR3 protein. The table shows around 300,000 distinct CDR3 sequences, with around 47% occurring only once. Sequencing was done on a sample of peripheral blood mononuclear cells (PBMCs). All receptors derive from a young man with type 2 diabetes.

CDR3 residues: CASTTKDGYTF. The CDR3 DNA is TGTGCCAGCACCACAAAGGATGGCTACACCTTC. V usage is TRBV19 and J usage is TRBJ1-2, with D hard to call. With 9 bases removed from V and 6 bases from J, the gap between germline ends came to 11 bases. The CDR3 is 11 residues long. Germline loops: CDR1 LNHDA, CDR2 SQIVND (reference sequence).

The rearrangement links TRBV5-1 to TRBJ1-4; TRBD1 matches at 7 bases. Looked up from germline, CDR1 is SGHRS and CDR2 is YFSETQ. This CDR3 comprises 16 residues. The junction had 6 bases not matched to a gene; V was cut back by 4 bases and J by 0 bases. CDR3 coding DNA: TGCGCCAGCAGCCCAGGGGACAGAGCAACTAATGAAAAACTGTTTTTT. Translated: CASSPGDRATNEKLFF.